This T cell receptor beta chain comes out of a study of T cells in Graves' hyperthyroidism and ophthalmopathy. As for the study in general: Any treatment followed the collection of peripheral blood at initial diagnosis. Study-wide points: Blood shared most expanded thyroid clonotypes above 0.001.

Germline V gene sequence: CDR1 DFQATT, CDR2 SNEGSKA (reference sequence). Losses at the gene ends were 2 bases for V and 2 bases for J; bases not matched to a gene: 3. This CDR3 has 13 amino acids. Using RNA transcripts as the source, TCR beta CDR3 regions were amplified. TCR CDR3 regions were first amplified by RT-PCR with HTBI primers. TCRdb ran MiXCR on the multiplex PCR reads and lists one entry per CDR3 protein. The sample includes about 640,000 distinct CDR3 sequences, around 21% seen only once; the top ten take 34%. Turning to this clonotype: The antigen is unknown.

The chain recombines TRBV20-1 with TRBJ2-7; 7 nucleotides match TRBD2. Material: blood. This receptor was obtained from a man aged 30 to 39 with Graves' ophthalmopathy. The CDR3 DNA reads as TGCAGTGCTAGACTAGCGGCCGCCTACGAGCAGTACTTC. Residues: CSARLAAAYEQYF.